This T cell receptor beta chain came from a study of cytomegalovirus exposure and HLA in healthy donors. In germline, CDR1 is MNHEY, CDR2 SMNVEV (reference sequence). V gave up 5 bases and J gave up 1 base; unmatched junction bases: 8. The CDR3 is 16 residues long. PCR used 60 Vbeta primers and 13 Jbeta primers. The repertoire was sequenced with immunoSEQ multiplex PCR; TCRdb's copy has only in-frame clones and lacks some. This sample has 150,000 to 200,000 clones, with approximately 80% found just once. The genes are TRBV27 and TRBJ2-3, with 8 bases fitting TRBD2. Sequences were obtained from PBMCs. The clonotype originates from a man aged 50 to 60 in good health and CMV-seropositive. CDR3: CASSPITGRGTDTQYF. CDR3 nucleotide sequence: TGTGCCAGCAGTCCGATAACCGGGAGGGGCACAGATACGCAGTATTTT.